The rows below give T cell receptor beta chains drawn from one sample of a study of cytomegalovirus exposure and HLA in healthy donors. The method was immunoSEQ multiplex PCR; TCRdb's version includes in-frame clones alone and lacks a portion of them. The data contain about 170,000 clones, around three quarters of them seen just once; the ten biggest clones take up 2% to 2.5%. Sequencing was done on a sample of PBMCs. The receptors were gathered from a woman aged 30 to 39 in good health and CMV-seropositive. The CDR3 runs from the conserved cysteine through the conserved F or W. A D gene is named only where the DNA matches it firmly. Clone size, where shown, is once, few, many, or a class for clones that have expanded.

>.|TRBV6-6|TRBJ2-7|.
CASSPPGVVHEQYF
TGTGCCAGCAGTCCTCCGGGGGTGGTCCACGAGCAGTACTTC
>.|TRBV30|TRBJ1-2|.
CAWTRGRSYYGYTF
TGTGCCTGGACCAGGGGCAGGTCGTACTATGGCTACACCTTC
>.|TRBV27|TRBJ1-1|.
CASSLGGENTEAFF
TGTGCCAGCAGTTTGGGGGGAGAGAACACTGAAGCTTTCTTT
>TRBD2|TRBV11-2|TRBJ2-3|.
CASSLVGDGGADTQYF
TGTGCCAGCAGCTTAGTCGGGGATGGGGGGGCAGATACGCAGTATTTT
>.|TRBV19|TRBJ1-2|.
CASEKQGEYGYTF
TGTGCCAGCGAAAAACAGGGAGAATATGGCTACACCTTC
>TRBD1|TRBV7-8|TRBJ1-4|.
CASSRGQGRIINEKLFF
TGTGCCAGCAGCCGGGGACAGGGAAGAATCATTAATGAAAAACTGTTTTTT
>TRBD1|TRBV15|TRBJ1-5|.
CATSSLGQGDGQPQHF
TGTGCCACCAGCAGCCTAGGACAGGGTGATGGTCAGCCCCAGCATTTT
>.|TRBV6-5|TRBJ1-2|.
CASSRVRNYGYTF
TGTGCCAGCAGCCGGGTGAGGAACTATGGCTACACCTTC
>TRBD2|TRBV2|TRBJ2-3|few
CASSGGLAGTDTQYF
TGTGCCAGCAGCGGGGGGCTAGCGGGGACAGATACGCAGTATTTT
>.|TRBV2|TRBJ1-2|.
CATSLMYRGKDGYTF
TGTGCCACCTCGTTAATGTATAGGGGGAAAGATGGCTACACCTTC
>TRBD1|TRBV2|TRBJ2-1|.
CASIPGQGISYNEQFF
TGTGCCAGCATCCCGGGACAGGGGATTTCCTACAATGAGCAGTTCTTC
>.|TRBV28|TRBJ1-1|.
CASRTGGGNTEAFF
TGTGCCAGCAGGACAGGTGGAGGGAACACTGAAGCTTTCTTT
>.|TRBV2|TRBJ2-7|.
CASSPPSGGPYEQYF
TGTGCCAGCAGTCCGCCTTCCGGGGGACCCTACGAGCAGTACTTC
>.|TRBV28|TRBJ1-1|once
CASSTGGNTEAFF
TGTGCCAGCTCGACGGGAGGGAACACTGAAGCTTTCTTT
>TRBD2|TRBV5-4|TRBJ2-5|.
CASSFAGAQIGETQYF
TGTGCCAGCAGCTTTGCGGGAGCTCAGATAGGGGAGACCCAGTACTTC
>TRBD1|TRBV5-1|TRBJ1-1|.
CASSSGQGRGDTEAFF
TGCGCCAGCAGCTCAGGACAGGGTCGGGGGGACACTGAAGCTTTCTTT
>.|TRBV28|TRBJ2-3|.
CASRGVADTQYF
TGTGCCAGCAGGGGAGTTGCAGATACGCAGTATTTT
>.|TRBV9|TRBJ2-5|.
CASSVGSGNQETQYF
TGTGCCAGCAGCGTAGGTAGCGGAAACCAAGAGACCCAGTACTTC
>TRBD1|TRBV27|TRBJ1-5|.
CASRKGSGTGITQPQHF
TGTGCCAGCAGAAAAGGGTCCGGGACAGGGATAACTCAGCCCCAGCATTTT
>.|TRBV5-6|TRBJ1-5|.
CASSLGTPGLSNQPQHF
TGTGCCAGCAGCTTGGGAACCCCAGGCCTTAGCAATCAGCCCCAGCATTTT
>.|TRBV19|TRBJ1-1|.
CASSIRQGQGTEAFF
TGTGCCAGTAGTATTCGTCAGGGGCAGGGCACTGAAGCTTTCTTT
>.|TRBV2|TRBJ1-5|.
CASSQDRSSNQPQHF
TGTGCCAGCAGCCAAGACAGATCTAGCAATCAGCCCCAGCATTTT
>.|TRBV25-1|TRBJ2-1|.
CASSESPSLAEQFF
TGTGCCAGCAGTGAATCACCCTCCCTAGCAGAGCAGTTCTTC
>.|TRBV12-5|TRBJ1-4|.
CASGGGGTNEKLFF
TGTGCTAGTGGGGGAGGAGGTACTAATGAAAAACTGTTTTTT
>.|TRBV9|TRBJ1-1|.
CASSVGQGRSTEAFF
TGTGCCAGCAGCGTAGGGCAGGGTCGGTCCACTGAAGCTTTCTTT
>.|TRBV5-1|TRBJ2-2|.
CASSLEPAVGELFF
TGCGCCAGCAGCTTGGAACCCGCAGTCGGGGAGCTGTTTTTT
>TRBD2|TRBV5-1|TRBJ2-5|.
CASSYSAGGRETQYF
TGCGCCAGCAGCTATTCCGCGGGGGGAAGAGAGACCCAGTACTTC
>.|TRBV30|TRBJ1-1|.
CAWSVLAWYDTEAFF
TGTGCCTGGAGTGTATTAGCCTGGTATGACACTGAAGCTTTCTTT
>.|TRBV6-6|TRBJ1-5|once
CASETGLKPNQPQHF
TGTGCCAGCGAAACAGGGTTAAAACCTAATCAGCCCCAGCATTTT
>TRBD2|TRBV29-1|TRBJ2-7|.
CSVEGFSGNSYEQYF
TGCAGCGTTGAAGGCTTTAGCGGGAACTCCTACGAGCAGTACTTC
>TRBD1|TRBV4-1|TRBJ1-1|few
CASSWTGNQGTEAFF
TGCGCCAGCAGCTGGACAGGGAATCAGGGCACTGAAGCTTTCTTT
>.|TRBV5-5|TRBJ1-2|.
CASSFSGATNYGYTF
TGTGCCAGCAGCTTCTCAGGGGCAACTAACTATGGCTACACCTTC
>.|TRBV2|TRBJ2-7|.
CASSEERGPLFEQYF
TGTGCCAGCAGTGAAGAGCGAGGGCCCCTCTTCGAGCAGTACTTC
>.|TRBV6-5|TRBJ1-1|.
CASSTSGVWTEAFF
TGTGCCAGCAGTACATCAGGGGTATGGACTGAAGCTTTCTTT
>TRBD2|TRBV19|TRBJ2-5|few
CASSIRLTSGKRGETQYF
TGTGCCAGTAGTATCCGCCTAACTAGCGGGAAAAGGGGGGAGACCCAGTACTTC
>.|TRBV2|TRBJ2-7|few
CASSERSGVGRAGATYEQYF
TGTGCCAGCAGTGAAAGGTCCGGGGTCGGTCGGGCGGGGGCAACCTACGAGCAGTACTTC
>TRBD1|TRBV7-2|TRBJ2-7|few
CASRLWGQGSAEQYF
TGTGCCAGCAGGCTCTGGGGACAGGGTTCGGCCGAGCAGTACTTC
>.|TRBV10-3|TRBJ2-2|few
CAIRKRPNTGELFF
TGTGCCATCCGGAAGCGCCCTAACACCGGGGAGCTGTTTTTT
>.|TRBV5-6|TRBJ1-2|.
CASSLSQSYGYTF
TGTGCCAGCAGCTTAAGTCAGTCCTATGGCTACACCTTC
>TRBD2|TRBV10-3|TRBJ2-3|few
CAISEGLAGVTDTQYF
TGTGCCATCAGTGAGGGACTAGCGGGAGTCACAGATACGCAGTATTTT
>.|TRBV9|TRBJ1-2|.
CASSVGPMAAVAYGYTF
TGTGCCAGCAGCGTAGGGCCAATGGCTGCGGTAGCCTATGGCTACACCTTC
>TRBD2|TRBV30|TRBJ2-3|few
CAWSGIGLGGDTQYF
TGTGCCTGGAGCGGAATCGGACTGGGGGGGGATACGCAGTATTTT
>TRBD1|TRBV7-9|TRBJ1-1|.
CASSLGQGENTEAFF
TGTGCCAGCAGCTTAGGGCAGGGGGAGAACACTGAAGCTTTCTTT
>TRBD1|TRBV19|TRBJ1-1|.
CASITQGGGTEAFF
TGTGCCAGTATAACTCAGGGGGGAGGCACTGAAGCTTTCTTT
>TRBD2|TRBV5-1|TRBJ2-1|.
CASDLSSGGHNEQFF
TGCGCCAGCGACCTCTCTAGCGGGGGCCACAATGAGCAGTTCTTC
>TRBD1|TRBV10-3|TRBJ2-7|.
CATKTEQGWPYF
TGTGCCACCAAAACCGAACAGGGGTGGCCGTACTTC
>.|TRBV6-5|TRBJ2-5|.
CASSYSRLTLQETQYF
TGTGCCAGCAGTTACTCGAGGCTAACACTTCAAGAGACCCAGTACTTC
>.|TRBV5-4|TRBJ2-7|.
CASSSIEGGYEQYF
TGTGCCAGCAGCTCGATCGAGGGTGGCTACGAGCAGTACTTC